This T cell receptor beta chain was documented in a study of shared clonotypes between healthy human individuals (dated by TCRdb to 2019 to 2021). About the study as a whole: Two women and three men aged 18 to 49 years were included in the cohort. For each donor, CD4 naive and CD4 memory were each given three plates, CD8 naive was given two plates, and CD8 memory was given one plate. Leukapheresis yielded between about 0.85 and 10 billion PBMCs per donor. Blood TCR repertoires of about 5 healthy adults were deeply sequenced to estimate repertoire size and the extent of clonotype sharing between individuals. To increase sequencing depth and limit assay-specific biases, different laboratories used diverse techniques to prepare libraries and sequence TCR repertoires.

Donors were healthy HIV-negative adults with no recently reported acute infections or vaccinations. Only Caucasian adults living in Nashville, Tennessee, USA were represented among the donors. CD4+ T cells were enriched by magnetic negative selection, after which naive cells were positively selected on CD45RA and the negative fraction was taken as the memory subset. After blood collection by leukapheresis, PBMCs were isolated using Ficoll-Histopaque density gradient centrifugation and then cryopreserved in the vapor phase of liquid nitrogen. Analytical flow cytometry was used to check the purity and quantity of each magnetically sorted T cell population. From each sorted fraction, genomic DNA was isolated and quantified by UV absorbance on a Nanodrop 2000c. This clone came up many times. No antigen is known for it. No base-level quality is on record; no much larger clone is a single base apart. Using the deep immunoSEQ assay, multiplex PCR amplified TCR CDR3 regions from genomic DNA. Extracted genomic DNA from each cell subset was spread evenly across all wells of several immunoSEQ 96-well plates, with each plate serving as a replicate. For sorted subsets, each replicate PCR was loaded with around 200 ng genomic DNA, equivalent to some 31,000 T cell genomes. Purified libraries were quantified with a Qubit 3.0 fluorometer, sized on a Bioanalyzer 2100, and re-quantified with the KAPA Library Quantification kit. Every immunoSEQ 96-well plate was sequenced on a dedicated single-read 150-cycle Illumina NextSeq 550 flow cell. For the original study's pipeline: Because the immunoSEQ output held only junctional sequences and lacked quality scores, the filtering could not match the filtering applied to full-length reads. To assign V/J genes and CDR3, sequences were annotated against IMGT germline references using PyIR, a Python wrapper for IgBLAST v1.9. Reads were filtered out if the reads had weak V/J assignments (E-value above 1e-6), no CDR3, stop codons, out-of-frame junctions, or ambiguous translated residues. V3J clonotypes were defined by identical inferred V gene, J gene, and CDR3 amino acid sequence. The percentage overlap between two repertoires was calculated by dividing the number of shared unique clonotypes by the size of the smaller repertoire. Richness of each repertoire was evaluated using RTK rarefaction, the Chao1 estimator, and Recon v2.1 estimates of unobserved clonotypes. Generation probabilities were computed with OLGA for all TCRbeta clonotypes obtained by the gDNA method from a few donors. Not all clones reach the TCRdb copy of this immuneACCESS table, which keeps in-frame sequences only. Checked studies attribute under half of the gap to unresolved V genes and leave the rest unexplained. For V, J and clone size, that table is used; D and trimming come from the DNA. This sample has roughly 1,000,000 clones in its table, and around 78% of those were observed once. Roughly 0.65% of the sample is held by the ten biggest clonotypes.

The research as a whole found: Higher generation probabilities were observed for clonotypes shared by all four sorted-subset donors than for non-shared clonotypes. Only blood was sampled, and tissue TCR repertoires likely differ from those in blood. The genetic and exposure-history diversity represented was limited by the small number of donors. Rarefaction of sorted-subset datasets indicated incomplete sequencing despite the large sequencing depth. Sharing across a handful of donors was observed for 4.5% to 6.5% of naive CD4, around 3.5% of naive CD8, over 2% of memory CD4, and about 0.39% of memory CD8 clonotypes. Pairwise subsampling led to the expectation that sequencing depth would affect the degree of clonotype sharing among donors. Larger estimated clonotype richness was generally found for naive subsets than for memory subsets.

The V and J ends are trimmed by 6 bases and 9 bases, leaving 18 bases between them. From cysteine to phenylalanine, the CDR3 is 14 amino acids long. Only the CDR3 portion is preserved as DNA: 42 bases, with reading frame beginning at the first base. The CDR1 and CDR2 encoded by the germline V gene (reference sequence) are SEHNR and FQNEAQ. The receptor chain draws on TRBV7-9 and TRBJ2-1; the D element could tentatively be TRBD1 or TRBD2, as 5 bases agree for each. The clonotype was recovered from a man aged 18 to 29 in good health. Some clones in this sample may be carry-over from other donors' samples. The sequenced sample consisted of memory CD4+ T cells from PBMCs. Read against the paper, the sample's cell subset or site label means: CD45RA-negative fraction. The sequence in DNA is TGTGCCAGCAGTACCTCCGGGACCCGCAGTGAGCAGTTCTTC. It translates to CASSTSGTRSEQFF.